These T cell receptor beta chains were read from a single sample in a study of blood T cell repertoires in COVID-19. Assay used: immunoSEQ multiplex PCR; TCRdb lists only in-frame clones, some missing. The table has some 120,000 clones, approximately 81% seen once; the top ten hold about 3.8%. The sequenced sample consisted of peripheral blood. The receptor source for this set is a man aged 55 to 70 with acute or convalescent COVID-19. Both conserved end residues are part of each CDR3. A D gene is named only where the DNA matches it firmly. The listing skips clone size in some rows; elsewhere it reads once, few, many or a size class.

clone_size	v_call	j_call	d_call	cdr3_nt	cdr3_aa
.	TRBV5-4	TRBJ2-3	TRBD2	TGTGCCAGCAGCCTGCTAGTGGCTAGCGGGCGGCGCACAGATACGCAGTATTTT	CASSLLVASGRRTDTQYF
.	TRBV27	TRBJ2-1	TRBD2	TGTGCCAGCAGTCAGACGACTAGCGGCCCCTACAATGAGCAGTTCTTC	CASSQTTSGPYNEQFF
.	TRBV7-9	TRBJ1-4	.	TGTGCCAGCAGCTTAGATGGGCAACTGTTTTTT	CASSLDGQLFF
.	TRBV24-1	TRBJ2-3	TRBD2	TGTGCCACCAGTGTCGGACTAGCGGGGACCACAGATACGCAGTATTTT	CATSVGLAGTTDTQYF
.	TRBV3-1/TRBV3-2	TRBJ1-4	.	TGTGCCAGCAGCCAGGGGGCGAGAGGTGAAAAACTGTTTTTT	CASSQGARGEKLFF
.	TRBV5-1	TRBJ2-7	.	TGCGCCAGCAGCTTGGGTGCGGGACCCTCCTACGAGCAGTACTTC	CASSLGAGPSYEQYF
.	TRBV5-1	TRBJ2-7	.	TGCGCCAGCAGCTTGGACAGGCGAGGACACGAGCAGTACTTC	CASSLDRRGHEQYF
once	TRBV25-1	TRBJ2-1	TRBD2	TGTGCCAGCAGTGGGGGGGGCTCCTACAATGAGCAGTTCTTC	CASSGGGSYNEQFF
.	TRBV28	TRBJ2-1	.	TGTGCCAGCAGTTCCCCCGGGAGTTCCTCCTACAATGAGCAGTTCTTC	CASSSPGSSSYNEQFF
once	TRBV4-3	TRBJ2-2	TRBD2	TGCGCCAGCAGCCAAGAGAGGACTAGTAACGCCGGGGAGCTGTTTTTT	CASSQERTSNAGELFF
.	TRBV21-1	TRBJ2-7	.	TGTGCCAGCAGTACGAGCGGGAGGCCCTCTGGCGAGCAGTACTTC	CASSTSGRPSGEQYF
.	TRBV28	TRBJ2-7	.	TGTGCCAGCAGTTTACGGCAGGGCGCCTCCTACGAGCAGTACTTC	CASSLRQGASYEQYF
.	TRBV7-6	TRBJ2-2	TRBD1	TGTGCCAGCAGCTTCCTGGGACAGGGGGCGACCGGGGAGCTGTTTTTT	CASSFLGQGATGELFF
.	TRBV19	TRBJ2-2	TRBD2	TGTGCCAGTAGTATAGATGGCATCCCGTCGGCGGGAGGCACCGGGGAGCTGTTTTTT	CASSIDGIPSAGGTGELFF
.	TRBV4-3	TRBJ2-1	TRBD2	TGCGCCAGCAGCCAAGCGTCTAGCGGGAGGTACAATGAGCAGTTCTTC	CASSQASSGRYNEQFF
.	TRBV5-1	TRBJ2-3	.	TGCGCCACCTCGGGTTTTCAGGGGGATACGCAGTATTTT	CATSGFQGDTQYF
.	TRBV4-3	TRBJ1-6	TRBD1	TGCGCCAGCAGCCAAGAGACAGGGAATGGTTCACCCCTCCACTTT	CASSQETGNGSPLHF
.	TRBV7-3	TRBJ2-6	TRBD1	TGTGCCAGCAGCATAACGGGACAGGGGACCTCTGGGGCCAACGTCCTGACTTTC	CASSITGQGTSGANVLTF
.	TRBV29-1	TRBJ1-1	.	TGCAGCGCAGAGCCCTCGAACACTGAAGCTTTCTTT	CSAEPSNTEAFF
.	TRBV7-2	TRBJ2-3	.	TGTGCCAGCAGCTTAGCCGCACCGACGGGGGATACGCAGTATTTT	CASSLAAPTGDTQYF
.	TRBV7-6	TRBJ1-1	.	TGTGCCAGCAGCTTACGTGGAGCTATGAACACTGAAGCTTTCTTT	CASSLRGAMNTEAFF
.	TRBV27	TRBJ2-5	.	TGTGCCAGCAGTCCCCCCGGGGGGCTGGGGAGGACCCAGTACTTC	CASSPPGGLGRTQYF
.	TRBV6-2/TRBV6-3	TRBJ2-1	TRBD1	TGTGCCAGCAGTATCCCCTGGGGGGACAGGGCTGCATCCTACAATGAGCAGTTCTTC	CASSIPWGDRAASYNEQFF
.	TRBV10-3	TRBJ1-1	TRBD1	TGTGCCATCAGTACGCAGGGGGCTGAAGCTTTCTTT	CAISTQGAEAFF
.	TRBV5-1	TRBJ1-1	.	TGCGCCAGCAAGGAGACCGAGAACACTGAAGCTTTCTTT	CASKETENTEAFF
.	TRBV7-2	TRBJ2-5	.	TGTGCCAGCAGCTTAGGCAAAAGGGGACAAGAGACCCAGTACTTC	CASSLGKRGQETQYF
.	TRBV5-6	TRBJ2-7	.	TGTGCCAGCAGCTTGGCCCGGAGGGCGTACTACGAGCAGTACTTC	CASSLARRAYYEQYF
.	TRBV7-7	TRBJ2-2	TRBD1	TGTGCCAGCAGCTTAGCTTCGACAGGGGACACCGGGGAGCTGTTTTTT	CASSLASTGDTGELFF
.	TRBV15	TRBJ2-2	TRBD2	TGTGCCACCCGCGGGACTAGCGGGAGTATCGGGGAGCTGTTTTTT	CATRGTSGSIGELFF
.	TRBV28	TRBJ1-2	TRBD1	TGTGCCAGCAGTGGCGGACAGGGAGTGGATGGCTACACCTTC	CASSGGQGVDGYTF
few	TRBV30	TRBJ1-4	.	TGTGCCTGCAACGGTGGACAAACTAATGAAAAACTGTTTTTT	CACNGGQTNEKLFF
.	TRBV2	TRBJ2-7	.	TGTGCCAGCAGTGGGAGGGGACGAGACTACGAGCAGTACTTC	CASSGRGRDYEQYF
.	TRBV13	TRBJ1-4	TRBD1	TGTGCCAGCAGCCAAGGGACAGAGGATGATGAAAAACTGTTTTTT	CASSQGTEDDEKLFF
.	TRBV3-1/TRBV3-2	TRBJ2-7	.	TGTGCCAGCAGCCCCGGGACACATGGGGTCTACGAGCAGTACTTC	CASSPGTHGVYEQYF
.	TRBV6-1	TRBJ1-3	.	TGTGCCAGCAGTGAGGTGGTAGGGGGCTCTGGAAACACCATATATTTT	CASSEVVGGSGNTIYF
.	TRBV7-9	TRBJ2-1	.	TGTGCCAGCAGCTTAAGAGACACGGGGGATGAGCAGTTCTTC	CASSLRDTGDEQFF
.	TRBV6-2/TRBV6-3	TRBJ2-3	TRBD2	TGTGCCAGCAGTAAGGGACTAGCGGGAGATCGCTCAGATACGCAGTATTTT	CASSKGLAGDRSDTQYF
.	TRBV9	TRBJ1-6	TRBD1	TGTGCCAGCAGCGTAGAGGAAGGGGGCGTAGGTTCACCCCTCCACTTT	CASSVEEGGVGSPLHF
once	TRBV5-1	TRBJ2-7	.	TGCGCCAGCAGCTTGGACGGGACCTACGAGCAGTACTTC	CASSLDGTYEQYF
.	TRBV15	TRBJ2-2	TRBD2	TGTGCCACCAGCACGGGAGGAGTAGGAACCGGGGAGCTGTTTTTT	CATSTGGVGTGELFF
.	TRBV19	TRBJ2-3	TRBD1	TGTGCCAGTAGTCTCGGGACAGCGACAGATACGCAGTATTTT	CASSLGTATDTQYF
.	TRBV5-1	TRBJ2-5	TRBD2	TGCGCCAGCAGCTTGGTGGGTAAGGCGGGAGATCGTGGGGAGACCCAGTACTTC	CASSLVGKAGDRGETQYF
once	TRBV18	TRBJ2-1	.	TGTGCCAGCTCACCACCAGCAGGTCTTAATGAGCAGTTCTTC	CASSPPAGLNEQFF
.	TRBV27	TRBJ1-3	TRBD1	TGTGCCAGCAGTTCGACAGGGGGCTCTGGAAACACCATATATTTT	CASSSTGGSGNTIYF
once	TRBV28	TRBJ1-4	TRBD1	TGTGCCAGCAGTAAGGGACAGGGGGGCGCCTGGTTTTTT	CASSKGQGGAWFF
.	TRBV11-2	TRBJ1-4	.	TGTGCCAGCAGCTTAATCCCCCGAGGGGGGGGAGGTGAAAAACTGTTTTTT	CASSLIPRGGGGEKLFF
.	TRBV3-1/TRBV3-2	TRBJ1-4	.	TGTGCCAGCAGCCAGAGGAACGAACTGTTTTTT	CASSQRNELFF
.	TRBV5-1	TRBJ2-1	TRBD2	TGCGCCAGCAGCTCTCGACTAGCGACCTACAATGAGCAGTTCTTC	CASSSRLATYNEQFF
few	TRBV18	TRBJ2-2	.	TGTGCCAGCTCACACGGCCGGGCGAACACCGGGGAGCTGTTTTTT	CASSHGRANTGELFF
once	TRBV5-4	TRBJ2-5	TRBD1	TGTGCCAGCAGCCGTCAGACAGGGATCGGAGAGACCCAGTACTTC	CASSRQTGIGETQYF
.	TRBV28	TRBJ1-5	TRBD1	TGTGCCAGCAGTCTAGGGACAGGGGGGTATGGGCCCCAGCATTTT	CASSLGTGGYGPQHF
few	TRBV19	TRBJ2-1	.	TGTGCCAGTAGTATAGTCGCGGAACGGGAGCAGTTCTTC	CASSIVAEREQFF